The 19 T cell receptor beta chains in this list originate from one sample, sequenced in a study of shared clonotypes between healthy human individuals. The assay was immunoSEQ multiplex PCR, and TCRdb's table has in-frame clones only and misses some. The sample records about 2.3 million clones, approximately 93% being singletons. Sequenced material: naive CD4+ T cells from PBMCs. Noted subset: CD45RA+ positively selected. The receptors were gathered from a man younger than 30 in good health. Some clones in this sample may be carry-over from other donors' samples.

The V call is TRBV6-5, the J call TRBJ2-7; D not resolved. CDR3 size: 14 residues. Germline CDR1 reads MNHEY; CDR2 reads SVGAGI. V shed 0 bases and J shed 6 bases, with 12 bases lying between them. CDR3 coding DNA: TGTGCCAGCAGTTACTCGGGTCAAGACGGCGAGCAGTACTTC. The encoded protein is CASSYSGQDGEQYF.

The rearrangement uses TRBV5-1 and TRBJ1-2; TRBD1 matches 9 bases. CDR3 length: 18 residues. Trimming took 4 bases from V and 1 from J; bases not matched to a gene: 14. From germline, CDR1 is SGHRS and CDR2 YFSETQ. CDR3 residues: CASSPRDRVFGFNYGYTF. CDR3 DNA: TGCGCCAGCAGCCCCAGGGACAGGGTATTTGGGTTTAACTATGGCTACACCTTC.

V usage is TRBV7-2 and J usage is TRBJ1-5, with a tentative D call TRBD1 (6 bases). Germline CDR1 is SGHTA and CDR2 is FQGNSA. Trimming stripped 4 bases from V and 5 bases from J, with 15 bases between. The CDR3 loop spans 15 amino acids. This chain's CDR3 is CASSSSRGAHQPQHF. Written as DNA, the CDR3 is TGTGCCAGCAGCTCATCGCGGGGGGCGCATCAGCCCCAGCATTTT. Using reference TRBV7-2 and TRBJ1-5 for the parts outside the CDR3, the full variable domain is GAGVSQSPSNKVTEKGKDVELRCDPISGHTALYWYRQSLGQGLEFLIYFQGNSAPDKSGLPSDRFSAERTGGSVSTLTIQRTQQEDSAVYLCASSSSRGAHQPQHFGDGTRLSIL.

V and J are TRBV7-9 and TRBJ2-2, with 12 nucleotides matching TRBD2. The CDR3 runs to 17 residues. The trim removed 4 bases at V and 1 base at J, leaving 4 bases unmatched. Looked up from germline, CDR1 is SEHNR and CDR2 is FQNEAQ (reference sequence). CDR3 in DNA: TGTGCCAGCAGCTCGACTAGCGGGAGTGGGAACACCGGGGAGCTGTTTTTT. This translates into CASSSTSGSGNTGELFF.

The chain links TRBV14 to TRBJ1-5; D not resolved. This CDR3 is 15 amino acids long. Trimming took off 6 bases at V and 0 bases at J, with 12 bases between the two ends. CDR1 and CDR2 from the germline V gene are SGHDN and FVKESK. As DNA, the CDR3 is TGTGCCAGCAGAGAACAAGCTCCTAGCAATCAGCCCCAGCATTTT. Amino acids: CASREQAPSNQPQHF.

The chain carries TRBV19 and TRBJ1-4; 12 nucleotides align to TRBD1. The CDR3 is 19 residues long. Unmatched junction bases numbered 13, after V lost 6 bases and J lost 2 bases. Germline values: CDR1 LNHDA, CDR2 SQIVND (reference sequence). The CDR3 sequence: CASSPGTGGITGTNEKLFF. For the CDR3, the DNA is TGTGCCAGTAGCCCAGGGACAGGGGGCATCACAGGCACTAATGAAAAACTGTTTTTT. The full variable domain, with the rest looked up from reference TRBV19 and TRBJ1-4, is DGGITQSPKYLFRKEGQNVTLSCEQNLNHDAMYWYRQDPGQGLRLIYYSQIVNDFQKGDIAEGYSVSREKKESFPLTVTSAQKNPTAFYLCASSPGTGGITGTNEKLFFGSGTQLSVL.

The V gene is TRBV6-5, the J gene TRBJ2-3; D perhaps matches TRBD1 (6 bases). The CDR3 contains 13 residues. Germline lookup yields CDR1 MNHEY and CDR2 SVGAGI. V was clipped by 5 bases and J by 3 bases, with 9 bases between them. DNA for the CDR3: TGTGCCAGCAGTATGGACAGTACAGATACGCAGTATTTT. This translates into CASSMDSTDTQYF.

The rearrangement joins TRBV4-2 to TRBJ1-5; TRBD1 agrees at 9 bases. Germline trimming cut 3 bases from V and 7 bases from J; bases unmatched to any gene: 4. This CDR3 region has 14 residues. Germline CDR1 LGHNA, CDR2 YNFKEQ. CDR3 sequence: CASSQGTGNQPQHF. The CDR3, as DNA: TGTGCCAGCAGCCAGGGGACAGGGAACCAGCCCCAGCATTTT.

This clone was found a few times. This chain connects TRBV10-3 to TRBJ2-1, with a weak D call TRBD1 (6 bases). The CDR3 loop spans 12 amino acids. From germline, CDR1 is ENHRY and CDR2 SYGVKD. The V and J ends lost 7 bases and 7 bases respectively, with 11 bases between them. CDR3 protein: CAINNGQNEQFF. As DNA, the CDR3 is TGTGCCATCAATAATGGACAGAATGAGCAGTTCTTC.

This chain links TRBV4-1 with TRBJ2-1, with D tentatively TRBD2 (6 bases). CDR3 length: 17 residues. The germline gives CDR1 MGHRA, CDR2 YSYEKL. The ends were cut back, 0 bases at V and 3 bases at J, with 15 bases in the middle. The CDR3: CASSQDGAGLFYNEQFF. The DNA for the CDR3 is TGCGCCAGCAGCCAAGATGGGGCCGGACTATTCTACAATGAGCAGTTCTTC.

The chain joins TRBV19 to TRBJ1-5; D may be TRBD1 (5 bases). Trimming pared 9 bases from V and 4 bases from J, leaving 16 bases between. The CDR3 runs 14 residues. Per germline, CDR1 LNHDA and CDR2 SQIVND (reference sequence). CDR3 DNA: TGTGCCAGCGGAGGGACGGCCGATAATCAGCCCCAGCATTTT. This codes for CASGGTADNQPQHF.

Regarding this clone: Other DNA sequences within the sample encode an identical CDR3. The chain carries TRBV29-1 and TRBJ1-1; 10 bases match TRBD1. This CDR3 is 13 amino acids long. Germline CDR1 reads SQVTM; CDR2 reads ANQGSEA. V lost 7 bases, J lost 1 base, and 3 bases stayed unmatched. CDR3 sequence reads: CSARQGANTEAFF. The CDR3 nucleotides read TGCAGCGCCCGACAGGGGGCGAACACTGAAGCTTTCTTT.

The rearrangement uses TRBV11-2 and TRBJ1-1; D ambiguous. V lost 3 bases and J lost 4, with 9 bases in between. Germline loops: CDR1 SGHAT, CDR2 FQNNGV. The CDR3 sequence is 13 residues long. For the CDR3, the DNA is TGTGCCAGCAGCTTGAGGCAGTTCACTGAAGCTTTCTTT. Translating gives CASSLRQFTEAFF. The whole variable domain, remainder taken from reference TRBV11-2 and TRBJ1-1, is EAGVAQSPRYKIIEKRQSVAFWCNPISGHATLYWYQQILGQGPKLLIQFQNNGVVDDSQLPKDRFSAERLKGVDSTLKIQPAKLEDSAVYLCASSLRQFTEAFFGQGTRLTVV.

The chain carries TRBV9 and TRBJ1-3; D might be TRBD1 (5 bases). Deletions cut 0 bases from V and 1 base from J, with 14 bases between. Germline lookup yields CDR1 SGDLS and CDR2 YYNGEE. The CDR3 loop spans 17 amino acids. CDR3 nucleotides: TGTGCCAGCAGCGTAGATCCGAGGCAGGGATCTGGAAACACCATATATTTT. It translates to CASSVDPRQGSGNTIYF.

This sequence joins TRBV7-6 and TRBJ2-5, with no clear D. The CDR3 totals 12 residues. V was clipped by 1 base and J by 5 bases, with 5 bases between them. The V gene's germline CDR1 is SGHVS and CDR2 FNYEAQ. CDR3 DNA sequence: TGTGCCAGCAGCTTAGACTTGGAGACCCAGTACTTC. Translating it yields CASSLDLETQYF.

The chain has TRBV7-2 and TRBJ2-1; TRBD2 matches at 16 bases. Trimming cost V 5 bases and J 9 bases; bases outside gene matches: 7. This CDR3 comprises 16 residues. The germline CDR1 and CDR2 sequences are SGHTA and FQGNSA. Written as DNA, the CDR3 is TGTGCCAGCAGCGCCCCGGGACTAGCGGGAGGGTTTGAGCAGTTCTTC. Encoded protein: CASSAPGLAGGFEQFF.

V gene TRBV10-3 combines with J gene TRBJ2-1, with 9 nucleotides matching TRBD2. Germline V gene sequence: CDR1 ENHRY, CDR2 SYGVKD. CDR3 size: 15 residues. With V trimmed by 6 bases and J by 4 bases, 7 bases remained unmatched. CDR3 loop: CAISRLAEEYNEQFF. The CDR3 DNA is TGTGCCATCAGCCGACTAGCGGAGGAGTACAATGAGCAGTTCTTC.

The gene calls are TRBV28 and TRBJ2-7; D uncertain. The CDR3 totals 16 residues. Germline V gives CDR1 MDHEN, CDR2 SYDVKM. The ends were cut back, 5 bases at V and 3 bases at J, with 20 bases in the middle. The DNA for the CDR3 is TGTGCCAGCAGTCACTCCCGGCTGGTAATGGGCTACGAGCAGTACTTC. It encodes CASSHSRLVMGYEQYF.

J is TRBJ1-2 and V is TRBV18; 12 nucleotides agree with TRBD1. The trim removed 3 bases at V and 4 bases at J, leaving 6 bases unmatched. Germline-derived CDR1 and CDR2 are KGHSH and LQKENI. This CDR3 comprises 16 residues. The CDR3 region has the DNA TGTGCCAGCTCACCTGGGACAGGGGGCCTAGGCTATGGCTACACCTTC. It yields the protein CASSPGTGGLGYGYTF.